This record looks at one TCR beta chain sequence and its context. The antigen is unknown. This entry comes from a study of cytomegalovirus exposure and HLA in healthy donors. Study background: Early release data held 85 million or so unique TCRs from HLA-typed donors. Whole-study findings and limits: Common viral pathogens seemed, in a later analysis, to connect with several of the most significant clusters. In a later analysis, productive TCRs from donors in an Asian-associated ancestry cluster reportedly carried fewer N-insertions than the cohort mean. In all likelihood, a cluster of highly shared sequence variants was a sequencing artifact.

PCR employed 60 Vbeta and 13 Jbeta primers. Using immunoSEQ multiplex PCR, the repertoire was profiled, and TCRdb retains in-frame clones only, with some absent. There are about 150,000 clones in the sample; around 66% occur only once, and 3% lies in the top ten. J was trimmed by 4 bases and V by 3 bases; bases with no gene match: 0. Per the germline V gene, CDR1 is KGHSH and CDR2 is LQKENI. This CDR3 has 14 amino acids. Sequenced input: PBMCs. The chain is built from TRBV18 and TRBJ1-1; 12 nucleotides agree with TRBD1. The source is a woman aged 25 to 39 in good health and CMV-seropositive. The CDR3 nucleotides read TGTGCCAGCTCACCGGGACAGGGGGCCACTGAAGCTTTCTTT. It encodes CASSPGQGATEAFF.